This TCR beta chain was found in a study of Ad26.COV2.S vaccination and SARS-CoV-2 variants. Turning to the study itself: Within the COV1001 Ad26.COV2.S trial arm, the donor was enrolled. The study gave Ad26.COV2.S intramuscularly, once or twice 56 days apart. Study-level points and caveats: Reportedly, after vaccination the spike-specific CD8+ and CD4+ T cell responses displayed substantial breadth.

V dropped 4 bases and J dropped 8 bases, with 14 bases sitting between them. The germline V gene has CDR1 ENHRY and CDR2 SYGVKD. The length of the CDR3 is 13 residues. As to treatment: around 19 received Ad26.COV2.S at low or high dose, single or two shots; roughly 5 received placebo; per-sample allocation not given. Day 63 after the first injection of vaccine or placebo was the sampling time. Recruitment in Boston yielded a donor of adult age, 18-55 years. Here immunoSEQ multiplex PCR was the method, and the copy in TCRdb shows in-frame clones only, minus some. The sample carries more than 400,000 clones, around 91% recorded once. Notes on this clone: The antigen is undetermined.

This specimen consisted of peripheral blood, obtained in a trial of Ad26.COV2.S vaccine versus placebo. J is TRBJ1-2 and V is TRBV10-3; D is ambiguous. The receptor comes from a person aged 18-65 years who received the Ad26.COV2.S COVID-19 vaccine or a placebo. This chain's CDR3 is CAISVSIPAGYTF. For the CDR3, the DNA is TGTGCCATCAGTGTTTCCATACCCGCGGGCTACACCTTC.